The 23 T cell receptor beta chains below were found in one sample sequenced in a study of blood T cell repertoires in COVID-19 (TCRdb year 2020). Receptor libraries were prepared by the immunoSEQ multiplex PCR assay. TCRdb's version of the immuneACCESS table is confined to in-frame rearrangements and falls short of the full clone set. An unresolved V gene accounts for under half of the shortfall where checked; the remainder is of unknown origin. The sample data list around 58,000 clones, and approximately 85% of these were observed just once. 15% to 20% of the sample comes from the top ten. Sequencing was carried out using peripheral blood. These receptors were taken from a human donor in a cohort sampled during active COVID-19.

The J gene is TRBJ1-6, the V gene TRBV9, with 8 bases aligning to TRBD1. Germline lookup yields CDR1 SGDLS and CDR2 YYNGEE. Trimming took 5 bases from V and 10 from J; bases not matched to a gene: 11. The CDR3 is 15 residues long. The CDR3 region has the DNA TGTGCCAGCAGTCAGACAGGGGACGTGGGATCACCCCTCCACTTT. This codes for CASSQTGDVGSPLHF.

This clone was seen a single time. The V gene is TRBV11-3, the J gene TRBJ1-1, with 7 bases lining up with TRBD1. V was clipped by 5 bases and J by 1 base; unmatched bases: 10. The CDR3 sequence is 16 residues long. Germline V lookup: CDR1 SGHNT, CDR2 YENEEA. This CDR3 is CASSVRQGVGNTEAFF. CDR3 DNA sequence: TGTGCCAGCAGCGTACGACAGGGAGTGGGGAACACTGAAGCTTTCTTT.

CDR3 amino acids: CASSPLAGENEQFF. The CDR3 coding sequence is TGTGCCAGCAGCCCCCTTGCGGGGGAGAATGAGCAGTTCTTC. The genes are TRBV7-2 and TRBJ2-1; 7 bases agree with TRBD2. Trimming at V came to 5 bases and at J to 7 bases, leaving 8 bases not matched to a gene. CDR1 and CDR2 from the germline V gene are SGHTA and FQGNSA. CDR3 length: 14 amino acids.

The rearrangement joins TRBV7-9 to TRBJ2-7, with 7 bases aligning to TRBD1. There are 18 residues in the CDR3. Looked up from germline, CDR1 is SEHNR and CDR2 is FQNEAQ (reference sequence). J lost 5 bases, V lost 1 base, and 17 bases had no gene match. The CDR3 region has the DNA TGTGCCAGCAGCTTAGTGGGCCGCATGGGGACAGATAGGAACGAGCAGTACTTC. This sequence encodes CASSLVGRMGTDRNEQYF. Using reference TRBV7-9 and TRBJ2-7 for the parts outside the CDR3, the full variable domain is DTGVSQNPRHKITKRGQNVTFRCDPISEHNRLYWYRQTLGQGPEFLTYFQNEAQLEKSRLLSDRFSAERPKGSFSTLEIQRTEQGDSAMYLCASSLVGRMGTDRNEQYFGPGTRLTVT.

The chain joins TRBV12-5 to TRBJ2-5; D remains unclear. This CDR3 is built from 16 residues. The V and J ends lost 1 base and 0 bases respectively, with 12 bases between them. The V gene's germline CDR1 is LGHNT and CDR2 FRNRAP. The CDR3 is CASGLGLTKYQETQYF. The CDR3 DNA follows: TGTGCTAGTGGTTTGGGCCTTACAAAGTACCAAGAGACCCAGTACTTC.

The chain carries TRBV27 and TRBJ2-7; 12 bases fit TRBD1. This CDR3 has 14 amino acids. CDR1 is MNHEY, CDR2 SMNVEV, per germline (reference sequence). The J segment lost 7 bases and the V segment lost 7 bases, leaving 8 bases of the junction unmatched. The CDR3 loop reads CASKRDRGRSEQYF. CDR3 DNA sequence: TGTGCCAGCAAGCGGGACAGGGGGCGCTCGGAGCAGTACTTC.

The chain uses TRBV5-1 and TRBJ2-5; D unresolved. The CDR3 length is 13 residues. Deletions cut 4 bases from V and 2 bases from J, with 9 bases between. The germline gives CDR1 SGHRS, CDR2 YFSETQ. The CDR3 region has the DNA TGCGCCAGCAGCCCCGGGTGGCAAGAGACCCAGTACTTC. Its translation: CASSPGWQETQYF.

The V gene is TRBV4-1, the J gene TRBJ2-5; 10 nucleotides align to TRBD2. V shed 0 bases and J 5 bases; nucleotides not matched to a gene: 9. This CDR3 has 17 amino acids. Per germline, CDR1 MGHRA and CDR2 YSYEKL. The CDR3 sequence is CASSQDPHLAGDETQYF. The CDR3 DNA follows: TGCGCCAGCAGCCAAGATCCCCATCTAGCGGGGGATGAGACCCAGTACTTC.

The rearrangement uses TRBV6-5 and TRBJ1-4, with D possibly TRBD1 on 5 matching bases. The CDR3 loop spans 14 amino acids. Germline V gene lookup returns CDR1 MNHEY and CDR2 SVGAGI. Between the trimmed V and J ends, which lost 7 bases and 8 bases, there was a span of 17 bases. CDR3 DNA: TGTGCCAGCAAAGTCGGGGGTCCGGGCGAAAAACTGTTTTTT. It yields the protein CASKVGGPGEKLFF.

The chain has TRBV5-6 and TRBJ2-3; 9 bases fit TRBD1. Germline CDR1 reads SGHDT; CDR2 reads YYEEEE. Trimming took 4 bases from V and 2 from J; bases not matched to a gene: 8. The CDR3 runs to 16 residues. Here the CDR3 reads CASSQRTGATTDTQYF. In DNA form, the CDR3 reads TGTGCCAGCAGCCAAAGGACAGGGGCTACCACAGATACGCAGTATTTT.

The V gene is TRBV6-6, the J gene TRBJ2-5, with 8 bases matching TRBD2. The CDR3 runs to 16 residues. Trimming cost V 0 bases and J 5 bases; bases outside gene matches: 8. Germline CDR1 reads MNHNY; CDR2 reads SVGAGI (reference sequence). CDR3 loop: CASSYSSLAVSETQYF. DNA of the CDR3: TGTGCCAGCAGTTACTCCTCACTAGCGGTCAGTGAGACCCAGTACTTC.

The DNA for the CDR3 is TGTGCCAGCAGCTTCCGACAATCAGGGCAATATGGCTACACCTTC. Protein sequence: CASSFRQSGQYGYTF. The chain links TRBV21-1 to TRBJ1-2; the table's D call of TRBD1 was not tested on the DNA. TRBV21-1 is an annotated pseudogene. The CDR3 contains 15 residues.

The V call is TRBV6-5, the J call TRBJ2-7; 8 nucleotides line up with TRBD1. Trimming took 6 bases from V and 2 from J; bases not matched to a gene: 9. Germline lookup yields CDR1 MNHEY and CDR2 SVGAGI. The CDR3 contains 15 residues. CDR3: CASSLDRQGTYEQYF. CDR3 in DNA: TGTGCCAGCAGCCTCGACCGACAGGGGACCTACGAGCAGTACTTC.

This chain links TRBV3-1 (or the pseudogene TRBV3-2) with TRBJ2-5; 7 bases fit TRBD2. The J segment lost 4 bases and the V segment lost 8 bases, leaving 4 bases of the junction unmatched. The V gene's germline CDR1 is LGHDT and CDR2 YNNKEL (reference sequence). The CDR3 length is 12 residues. CDR3 sequence (DNA): TGTGCCAGCCGCGGGGGAGGAGAGACCCAGTACTTC. This translates into CASRGGGETQYF.

J is TRBJ1-2 and V is TRBV5-4; the D gene is possibly TRBD1 (6 bases). Germline values: CDR1 SGHNT, CDR2 YYREEE (reference sequence). V lost 4 bases and J lost 2, with 9 bases in between. The CDR3 has 13 residues. CDR3: CASSTTGNYGYTF. The DNA of the CDR3 is TGTGCCAGCAGCACAACAGGGAACTATGGCTACACCTTC. Complete variable domain (other parts from reference TRBV5-4 and TRBJ1-2): ETGVTQSPTHLIKTRGQQVTLRCSSQSGHNTVSWYQQALGQGPQFIFQYYREEENGRGNFPPRFSGLQFPNYSSELNVNALELDDSALYLCASSTTGNYGYTFGSGTRLTVV.

The chain has TRBV7-9 and TRBJ2-3; D remains unclear. Germline CDR1 SEHNR, CDR2 FQNEAQ (reference sequence). V dropped 3 bases and J dropped 3 bases, with 7 bases sitting between them. This CDR3 comprises 13 residues. The CDR3 sequence: CASSFRDTDTQYF. CDR3 in DNA: TGTGCCAGCAGCTTCCGAGATACAGATACGCAGTATTTT.

The rearrangement links TRBV7-2 to TRBJ1-5; 9 bases match TRBD1. Trimming took 5 bases from V and 5 from J; bases not matched to a gene: 7. This CDR3 has 15 amino acids. CDR1 is SGHTA, CDR2 FQGNSA, per germline. The CDR3 loop is CASSRTGTGYQPQHF. The CDR3, as DNA: TGTGCCAGCAGCCGTACCGGGACAGGGTATCAGCCCCAGCATTTT.

V and J are TRBV6-5 and TRBJ1-2; D not resolved. The CDR3 is made up of 12 amino acids. Germline assignment: CDR1 MNHEY and CDR2 SVGAGI. Trimming shortened V by 1 base and J by 8 bases, and 8 bases separated the two germline ends. DNA of the CDR3: TGTGCCAGCAGTTACTTAGGAGGGGGCTACACCTTC. It encodes CASSYLGGGYTF.

The V gene is TRBV29-1, the J gene TRBJ2-1, with D possibly matching TRBD2 (5 bases). The CDR3 length is 9 residues. From germline, CDR1 is SQVTM and CDR2 ANQGSEA. V lost 4 bases and J 10 bases, leaving 5 bases between the germline ends. CDR3 nucleotides: TGCAGCGTTGGGGAGGAGCAGTTCTTC. Protein product: CSVGEEQFF.

This sequence joins TRBV6-1 and TRBJ2-1, with TRBD2 matching over 8 bases. V gave up 0 bases and J gave up 4 bases; unmatched junction bases: 5. Germline V gives CDR1 MNHNS, CDR2 SASEGT. This CDR3 comprises 16 residues. The CDR3 here is CASSEAVSGGYNEQFF. The CDR3 DNA follows: TGTGCCAGCAGTGAAGCGGTGAGCGGGGGATACAATGAGCAGTTCTTC.

The rearrangement joins TRBV5-6 to TRBJ2-7; TRBD1 matches at 10 bases. Germline values: CDR1 SGHDT, CDR2 YYEEEE. The CDR3 runs to 16 residues. The V gene end was trimmed by 0 bases and the J gene end by 0 bases; junction bases not matched to a gene: 3. The CDR3 region has the DNA TGTGCCAGCAGCTTGGCCGGGACAGGGGACTCCTACGAGCAGTACTTC. Protein product: CASSLAGTGDSYEQYF. Together with reference TRBV5-6 and TRBJ2-7, the CDR3 gives the full variable domain: DAGVTQSPTHLIKTRGQQVTLRCSPKSGHDTVSWYQQALGQGPQFIFQYYEEEERQRGNFPDRFSGHQFPNYSSELNVNALLLGDSALYLCASSLAGTGDSYEQYFGPGTRLTVT.

CDR3 region: CASSEVQQETQYF. The CDR3 DNA reads as TGTGCCAGCAGTGAGGTACAGCAAGAGACCCAGTACTTC. The chain has TRBV2 and TRBJ2-5; no clear D. The CDR3 runs to 13 residues. From germline, CDR1 is SNHLY and CDR2 FYNNEI. V was pared by 3 bases and J by 2 bases, with 7 bases between.

The chain recombines TRBV6-6 with TRBJ1-5, with D unresolved. Germline CDR1 MNHNY, CDR2 SVGAGI (reference sequence). Trimming removed 4 bases at V and 2 bases at J, with 6 bases between. This CDR3 spans 13 amino acids. CDR3 bases: TGTGCCAGCAGTTGGAGAGGCAATCAGCCCCAGCATTTT. This encodes CASSWRGNQPQHF.